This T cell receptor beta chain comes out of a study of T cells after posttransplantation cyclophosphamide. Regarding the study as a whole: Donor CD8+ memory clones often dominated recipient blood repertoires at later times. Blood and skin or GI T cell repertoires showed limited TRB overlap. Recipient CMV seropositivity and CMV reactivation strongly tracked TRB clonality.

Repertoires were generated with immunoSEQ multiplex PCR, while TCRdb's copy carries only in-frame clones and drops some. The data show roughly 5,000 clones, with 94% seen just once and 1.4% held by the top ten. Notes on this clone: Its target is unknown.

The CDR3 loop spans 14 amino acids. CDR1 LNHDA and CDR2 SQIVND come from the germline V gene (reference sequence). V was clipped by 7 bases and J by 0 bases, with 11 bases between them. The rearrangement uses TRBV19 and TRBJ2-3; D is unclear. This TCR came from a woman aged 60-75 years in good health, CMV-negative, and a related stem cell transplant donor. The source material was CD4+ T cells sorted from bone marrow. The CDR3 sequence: CASTIDTSTDTQYF. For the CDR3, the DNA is TGTGCCAGTACCATCGACACGAGCACAGATACGCAGTATTTT. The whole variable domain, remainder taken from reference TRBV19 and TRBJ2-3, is DGGITQSPKYLFRKEGQNVTLSCEQNLNHDAMYWYRQDPGQGLRLIYYSQIVNDFQKGDIAEGYSVSREKKESFPLTVTSAQKNPTAFYLCASTIDTSTDTQYFGPGTRLTVL.